The 14 T cell receptor beta chains below all came from one sample that was sequenced in a study of cytomegalovirus exposure and HLA in healthy donors. Measured with immunoSEQ multiplex PCR; TCRdb has only the in-frame clones, and not every one. Among roughly 330,000 clones listed, 75% to 90% were seen once. The sample taken for sequencing was PBMCs. These receptors came from a woman aged 25 to 39 in good health and CMV-seropositive.

This clone was seen only once. V usage is TRBV28 and J usage is TRBJ1-6, with a weak D call TRBD1 (5 bases). The CDR3 loop spans 14 amino acids. Trimming cost V 2 bases and J 10 bases, with 12 bases left between them. The V gene's germline CDR1 is MDHEN and CDR2 SYDVKM. As DNA, the CDR3 is TGTGCCAGCAGTTTACTCGGGGGGAACTCACCCCTCCACTTT. As protein: CASSLLGGNSPLHF.

This chain's CDR3 is CASSEGLKANSGNTIYF. In nucleotides, the CDR3 is TGTGCCAGCAGTGAAGGATTGAAGGCGAACTCTGGAAACACCATATATTTT. The rearrangement joins TRBV6-1 to TRBJ1-3, with D uncertain. V shed 1 base and J shed 0 bases, with 13 bases lying between them. There are 17 residues in the CDR3. CDR1 is MNHNS and CDR2 is SASEGT in the germline V gene.

The chain combines TRBV7-2 with TRBJ2-7; a possible D gene is TRBD2 (6 bases). V was shortened by 5 bases and J by 7 bases, with 15 bases between the two germline ends. This CDR3 spans 13 amino acids. Germline assignment: CDR1 SGHTA and CDR2 FQGNSA. The CDR3 spells CASSVGTSGEQYF. DNA for the CDR3: TGTGCCAGCAGCGTCGGGACTTCGGGGGAGCAGTACTTC.

The chain is built from TRBV5-1 and TRBJ1-1; TRBD1 matches at 12 bases. The CDR3 spans 14 residues. Trimming cost V 0 bases and J 11 bases; bases outside gene matches: 5. Per the germline V gene, CDR1 is SGHRS and CDR2 is YFSETQ. The CDR3 loop reads CASSLDGDRGLAFF. The CDR3 coding sequence is TGCGCCAGCAGCTTGGACGGGGACAGGGGGCTTGCTTTCTTT.

V and J are TRBV28 and TRBJ2-4; 7 bases align to TRBD1. Germline lookup yields CDR1 MDHEN and CDR2 SYDVKM. The ends lost 6 bases at V and 0 bases at J; junction bases unmatched: 2. The CDR3 totals 14 residues. The CDR3 is CASRRQGAKNIQYF. The CDR3 region has the DNA TGTGCCAGCAGGCGACAGGGAGCCAAAAACATTCAGTACTTC.

Turning to this clone: At the DNA level, this CDR3 is encoded by other sequences in the same sample as well. This chain links TRBV29-1 with TRBJ2-5; D uncertain. Trimming took off 4 bases at V and 0 bases at J, with 6 bases between the two ends. CDR3 length: 12 amino acids. Germline loops: CDR1 SQVTM, CDR2 ANQGSEA. The CDR3 coding sequence is TGCAGCGTTGGTGGGTACCAAGAGACCCAGTACTTC. It encodes CSVGGYQETQYF. The full variable domain, in which reference TRBV29-1 and TRBJ2-5 provide the parts outside the CDR3, is SAVISQKPSRDICQRGTSLTIQCQVDSQVTMMFWYRQQPGQSLTLIATANQGSEATYESGFVIDKFPISRPNLTFSTLTVSNMSPEDSSIYLCSVGGYQETQYFGPGTRLLVL.

The chain links TRBV5-1 to TRBJ2-7; TRBD1 might be the D (6 bases). Trimming took off 7 bases at V and 6 bases at J, with 11 bases between the two ends. Germline CDR1 is SGHRS and CDR2 is YFSETQ. The CDR3 extends over 11 amino acids. The CDR3 is CASGVGGEQYF. The CDR3 bases are TGCGCCAGCGGGGTAGGGGGCGAGCAGTACTTC.

This sequence joins TRBV28 and TRBJ2-7; 7 positions match TRBD1. Trimming removed 1 base from V and 4 bases from J; junction bases left unmatched: 10. CDR1 and CDR2 from the germline V gene are MDHEN and SYDVKM. CDR3 length: 16 amino acids. The CDR3 sequence is CASSLFGAGGLYEQYF. CDR3 DNA: TGTGCCAGCAGTTTATTCGGGGCAGGGGGTTTATACGAGCAGTACTTC.

The chain employs TRBV6-6 and TRBJ2-5; 8 nucleotides line up with TRBD1. Germline CDR1 MNHNY, CDR2 SVGAGI (reference sequence). The CDR3 extends over 14 amino acids. V shed 6 bases, J shed 5 bases, and the junction held 8 bases outside the gene matches. The CDR3 DNA follows: TGTGCCAGCAGCACGGGACAGGTGACCGAGACCCAGTACTTC. Protein product: CASSTGQVTETQYF.

The chain employs TRBV7-3 and TRBJ1-1, with D possibly matching TRBD1 (5 bases). Germline V lookup: CDR1 SGHTA, CDR2 FQGTGA. This CDR3 is 15 amino acids long. V gave up 2 bases and J gave up 1 base, with 11 bases separating them. In DNA, the CDR3 is TGTGCCAGCAGCTTATCCCCAGGGTCGAACACTGAAGCTTTCTTT. Protein product: CASSLSPGSNTEAFF.

The rearrangement joins TRBV30 to TRBJ2-5; no clear D gene. The V end lost 3 bases, the J end lost 2 bases, and 4 bases lay between the germline ends. The CDR3 is 11 amino acids. Germline CDR1 is GTSNPN and CDR2 is SVGIG (reference sequence). This CDR3 reads CAWSPQETQYF. CDR3 coding DNA: TGTGCCTGGAGCCCGCAAGAGACCCAGTACTTC.

Concerning this clone: One junction end does not reproduce the germline sequence, and a read error may be involved. V gene TRBV7-9 combines with J gene TRBJ2-7; D may match TRBD1 or TRBD2 (5 bases each). Germline V gene lookup returns CDR1 SEHNR and CDR2 FQNEAQ (reference sequence). This CDR3 has 12 amino acids. The CDR3 reads CASSSLDHGGRF. The CDR3 DNA reads as TGTGCCAGCAGCTCCCTGGATCATGGGGGTAGGTTC.

This chain uses TRBV21-1 with TRBJ2-7; the D call in the table, TRBD1, was not verified against the DNA. TRBV21-1 is a listed pseudogene. There are 18 residues in the CDR3. CDR3 loop: CASSKGSRETGLCNEQYF. For the CDR3, the DNA is TGTGCCAGCAGCAAAGGGAGTAGGGAGACAGGCCTCTGTAACGAGCAGTACTTC.

V gene TRBV6-1 combines with J gene TRBJ2-2; D not resolved. The CDR3 has 15 amino acids. CDR1 is MNHNS and CDR2 is SASEGT in the germline V gene. Between the trimmed V and J ends, which lost 3 bases and 4 bases, there was a span of 12 bases. The CDR3 is CASSEVGRTTGELFF. The CDR3, as DNA: TGTGCCAGCAGTGAGGTCGGGCGCACCACCGGGGAGCTGTTTTTT.